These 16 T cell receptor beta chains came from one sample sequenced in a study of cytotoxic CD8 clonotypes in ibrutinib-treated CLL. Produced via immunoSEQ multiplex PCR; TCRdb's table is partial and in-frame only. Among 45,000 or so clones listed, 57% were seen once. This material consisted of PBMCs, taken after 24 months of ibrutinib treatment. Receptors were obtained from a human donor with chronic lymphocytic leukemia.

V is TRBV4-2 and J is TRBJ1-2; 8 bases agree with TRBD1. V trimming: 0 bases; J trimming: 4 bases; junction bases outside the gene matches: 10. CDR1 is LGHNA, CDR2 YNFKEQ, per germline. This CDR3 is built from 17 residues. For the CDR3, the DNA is TGTGCCAGCAGCCAAGAACCCGCCCCCGGACAGGGCTATGGCTACACCTTC. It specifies CASSQEPAPGQGYGYTF.

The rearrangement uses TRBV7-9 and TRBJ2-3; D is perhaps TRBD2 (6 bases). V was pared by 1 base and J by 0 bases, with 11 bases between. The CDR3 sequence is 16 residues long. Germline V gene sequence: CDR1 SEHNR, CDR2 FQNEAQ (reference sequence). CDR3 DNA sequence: TGTGCCAGCAGCTTAGTAAGAGGGACTAGCACAGATACGCAGTATTTT. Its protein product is CASSLVRGTSTDTQYF.

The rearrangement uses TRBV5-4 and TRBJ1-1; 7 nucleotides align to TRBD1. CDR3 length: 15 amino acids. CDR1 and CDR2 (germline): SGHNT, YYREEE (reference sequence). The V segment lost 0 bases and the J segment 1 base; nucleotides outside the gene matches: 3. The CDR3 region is CASSLGQGGNTEAFF. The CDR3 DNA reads TGTGCCAGCAGCTTGGGACAGGGCGGGAACACTGAAGCTTTCTTT.

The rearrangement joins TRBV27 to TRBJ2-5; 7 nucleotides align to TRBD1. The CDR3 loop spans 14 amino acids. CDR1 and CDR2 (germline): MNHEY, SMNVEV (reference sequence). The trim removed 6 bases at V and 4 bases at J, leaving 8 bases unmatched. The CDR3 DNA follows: TGTGCCAGCAGACCGAACAACAGGGGAGAGACCCAGTACTTC. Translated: CASRPNNRGETQYF.

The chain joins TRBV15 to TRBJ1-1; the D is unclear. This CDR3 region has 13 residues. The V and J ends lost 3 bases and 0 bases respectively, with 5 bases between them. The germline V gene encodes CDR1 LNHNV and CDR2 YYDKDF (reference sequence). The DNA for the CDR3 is TGTGCCACCAGCAGTCAGATGAACACTGAAGCTTTCTTT. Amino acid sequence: CATSSQMNTEAFF.

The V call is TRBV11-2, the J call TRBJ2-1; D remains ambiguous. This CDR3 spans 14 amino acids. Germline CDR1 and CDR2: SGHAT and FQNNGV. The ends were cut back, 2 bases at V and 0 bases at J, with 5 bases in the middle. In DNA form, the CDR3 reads TGTGCCAGCAGCTTAATACCCTCCTACAATGAGCAGTTCTTC. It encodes CASSLIPSYNEQFF.

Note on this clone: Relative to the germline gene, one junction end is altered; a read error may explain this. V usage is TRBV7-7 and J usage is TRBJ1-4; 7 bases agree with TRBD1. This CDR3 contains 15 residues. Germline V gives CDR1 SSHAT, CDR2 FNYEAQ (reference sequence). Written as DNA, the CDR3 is TGTGCTAGCAGCGAACTAGGGGGCCCGAATGAAAAACTGTTTTTT. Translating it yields CASSELGGPNEKLFF.

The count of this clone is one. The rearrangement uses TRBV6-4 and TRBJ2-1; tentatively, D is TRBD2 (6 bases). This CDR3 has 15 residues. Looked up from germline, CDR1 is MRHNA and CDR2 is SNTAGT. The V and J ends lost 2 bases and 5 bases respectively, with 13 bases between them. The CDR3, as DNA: TGTGCCAGCAGTGACACCGGGGGACCCCACAATGAGCAGTTCTTC. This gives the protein CASSDTGGPHNEQFF.

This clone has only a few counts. Here the CDR3 reads CASSLGGLYGYTF. The CDR3 DNA sequence: TGTGCCAGCAGCTTGGGAGGCCTCTATGGCTACACCTTC. The gene calls are TRBV7-8 and TRBJ1-2; D remains unclear. V was trimmed by 3 bases and J by 4 bases, leaving 9 bases between them. The CDR3 consists of 13 residues. The germline gives CDR1 SGHVS, CDR2 FQNEAQ.

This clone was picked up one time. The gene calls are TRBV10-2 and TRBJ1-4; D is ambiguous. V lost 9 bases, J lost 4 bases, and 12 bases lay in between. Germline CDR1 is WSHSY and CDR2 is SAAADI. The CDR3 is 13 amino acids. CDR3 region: CASRPGINEKLFF. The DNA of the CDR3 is TGCGCCAGTCGGCCGGGGATTAATGAAAAACTGTTTTTT.

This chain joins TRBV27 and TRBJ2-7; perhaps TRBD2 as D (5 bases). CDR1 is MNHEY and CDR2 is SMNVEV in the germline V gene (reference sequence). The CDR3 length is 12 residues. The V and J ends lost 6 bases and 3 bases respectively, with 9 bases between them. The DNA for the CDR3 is TGTGCCAGCAGAGGACTGAGCTACGAGCAGTACTTC. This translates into CASRGLSYEQYF.

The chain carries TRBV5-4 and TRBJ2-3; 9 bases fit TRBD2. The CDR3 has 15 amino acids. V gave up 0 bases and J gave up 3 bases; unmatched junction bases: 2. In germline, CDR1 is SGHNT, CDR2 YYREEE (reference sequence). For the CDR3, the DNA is TGTGCCAGCAGCTTGGGACTAGCGGAAACAGATACGCAGTATTTT. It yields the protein CASSLGLAETDTQYF.

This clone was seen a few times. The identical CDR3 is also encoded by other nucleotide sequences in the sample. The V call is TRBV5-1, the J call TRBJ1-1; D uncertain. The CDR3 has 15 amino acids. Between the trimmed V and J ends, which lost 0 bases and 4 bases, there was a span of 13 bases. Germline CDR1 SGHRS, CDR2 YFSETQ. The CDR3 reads CASSLASGQGTEAFF. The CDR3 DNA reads TGCGCCAGCAGCTTGGCGTCAGGCCAAGGCACTGAAGCTTTCTTT.

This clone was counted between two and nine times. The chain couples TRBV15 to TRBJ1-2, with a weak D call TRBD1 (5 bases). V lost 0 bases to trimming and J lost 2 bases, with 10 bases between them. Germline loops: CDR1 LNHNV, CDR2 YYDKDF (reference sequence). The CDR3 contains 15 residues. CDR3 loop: CATSRDPGLNYGYTF. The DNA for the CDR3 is TGTGCCACCAGCAGAGATCCAGGGCTGAACTATGGCTACACCTTC.

CDR3 DNA sequence: TGCGCCAGCAGCCCGACAGCGGCTAGCTCCTACGAGCAGTACTTC. It translates to CASSPTAASSYEQYF. The chain employs TRBV5-1 and TRBJ2-7; perhaps D is TRBD1 or TRBD2 (5 bases each). This CDR3 contains 15 residues. The germline V gene encodes CDR1 SGHRS and CDR2 YFSETQ. V was cut by 4 bases and J by 0 bases, with 14 bases left in between.

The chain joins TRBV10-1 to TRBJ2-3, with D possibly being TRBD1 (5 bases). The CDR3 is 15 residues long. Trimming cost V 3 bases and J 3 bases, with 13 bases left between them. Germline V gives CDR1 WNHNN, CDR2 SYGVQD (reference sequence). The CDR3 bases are TGCGCCAGCAGTGATTATGGGGCCGGGACAGATACGCAGTATTTT. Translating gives CASSDYGAGTDTQYF.